This TCR beta chain was identified in a study of CD8+ T cells in alopecia areata. In its sample, this clone was seen a few times. Sequencing used cDNA as its template, made by extracting RNA and reverse transcribing it. Clones were sequenced by immunoSEQ multiplex PCR, and TCRdb holds only the in-frame ones, with some missing. The sample lists approximately 140,000 clones; more than 45% were seen once. CDR3 length: 14 residues. Looked up from germline, CDR1 is SNHLY and CDR2 is FYNNEI. V dropped 7 bases and J dropped 1; count of bases not matched to a gene: 2. The genes are TRBV2 and TRBJ2-5; the match to TRBD2 covers 11 bases. The sequencing sample was made of CD4+ T cells sorted from blood. The source of this sequence is a human donor with alopecia areata. The CDR3 DNA sequence: TGTGCCAGCACGGGACTAGCGGCCCAAGAGACCCAGTACTTC. It yields the protein CASTGLAAQETQYF.